The present entry profiles one TCR beta chain with its context. Profiled with immunoSEQ multiplex PCR; TCRdb holds only in-frame clones, not every one. The sample includes 2,500,000 or so clones, approximately 93% seen only once; the top ten take approximately 0.36%. The entry originates in a study of shared clonotypes between healthy human individuals. V lost 4 bases and J lost 4, with 16 bases in between. The germline CDR1 and CDR2 sequences are MNHNS and SASEGT. The CDR3 runs 15 residues. The material sequenced was naive CD4+ T cells from PBMCs. The sample's subset: CD45RA+ positively selected. This sequence originates from a man aged 18-30 years in good health. Some clones in this sample may be carry-over from other donors' samples. V and J are TRBV6-1 and TRBJ1-2; D is unclear. This CDR3 is CASSVQVWQLYGYTF. In nucleotides, the CDR3 is TGTGCCAGCAGTGTGCAGGTGTGGCAGCTCTATGGCTACACCTTC.